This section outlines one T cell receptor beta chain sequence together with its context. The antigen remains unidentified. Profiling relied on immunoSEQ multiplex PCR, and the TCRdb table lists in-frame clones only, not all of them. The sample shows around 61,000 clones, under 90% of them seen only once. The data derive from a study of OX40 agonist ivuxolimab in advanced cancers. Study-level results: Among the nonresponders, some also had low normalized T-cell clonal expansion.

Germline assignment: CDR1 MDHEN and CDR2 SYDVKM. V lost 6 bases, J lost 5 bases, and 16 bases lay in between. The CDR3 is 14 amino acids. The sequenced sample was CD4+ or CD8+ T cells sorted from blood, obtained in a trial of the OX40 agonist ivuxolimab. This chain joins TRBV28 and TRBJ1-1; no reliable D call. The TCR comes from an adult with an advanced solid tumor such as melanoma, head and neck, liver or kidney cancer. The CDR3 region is CASRLGGRETEAFF. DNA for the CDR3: TGTGCCAGCAGGCTTGGAGGGAGGGAAACTGAAGCTTTCTTT.